The present TCR beta chain was sequenced within a study of blood T cells in healthy people across ages. Trimming took 6 bases from V and 2 from J, leaving 17 bases between them. The CDR3 has 16 amino acids. Germline V gene sequence: CDR1 SSHAT, CDR2 FNYEAQ (reference sequence). It was with a sample-barcoded 5' primer and a J-beta primer mix that a second PCR of roughly 7 to 12 cycles was run. TCRdb re-analysed the 5' RACE reads in MiXCR, keeping a single row per CDR3 protein. Of approximately 1,100,000 distinct CDR3 sequences in the sample, 40% to 45% are singletons; the top ten hold 15% to 20%. Material for sequencing was blood. V gene TRBV7-7 combines with J gene TRBJ2-1; D tentatively fits TRBD1 or TRBD2 (5 bases each). The TCR sequence derives from a woman aged 55-70 years in good health. CDR3 in DNA: TGTGCCAGCAGTTTGGGGCTAGCCTTCCCCTACAATGAGCAGTTCTTC. Residues: CASSLGLAFPYNEQFF.